This T cell receptor beta chain was documented in a study of T cell changes during pregnancy in multiple sclerosis. CDR1 and CDR2 (germline): PRHDT, FYEKMQ (reference sequence). CDR3 size: 15 residues. Between the trimmed V and J ends, which lost 0 bases and 2 bases, there was a span of 9 bases. The method was immunoSEQ multiplex PCR; TCRdb's version includes in-frame clones alone and lacks a portion of them. The top ten clones hold over 9.5% of a sample with approximately 30,000 clones, 89% of them seen once. This chain connects TRBV13 to TRBJ2-3; tentatively, D is TRBD2 (5 bases). Sequenced material: CD8+ T cells from peripheral blood mononuclear cells, taken in the second trimester of pregnancy. This TCR came from a female donor with multiple sclerosis, enrolled in a pregnancy study. The CDR3: CASSLGDSDTDTQYF. The CDR3 DNA is TGTGCCAGCAGCTTAGGAGATAGCGACACAGATACGCAGTATTTT.